Sequencing of this T cell receptor beta chain was carried out in a study of shared clonotypes between healthy human individuals. The CDR3 contains 15 residues. The germline V gene encodes CDR1 SGHNT and CDR2 YYREEE (reference sequence). V dropped 3 bases and J dropped 2 bases, with 15 bases sitting between them. Whole-study results and caveats: Incomplete sequencing of sorted subsets was indicated by rarefaction despite large depth. The sole specimen, blood, was sampled, and tissue repertoires likely differ. Non-shared clonotypes showed lower generation probabilities than clonotypes common to all four donors.

Deep was the level at which the assay was run. Libraries were prepared by immunoSEQ multiplex PCR; TCRdb keeps only in-frame clonotypes and omits some of them. The sample lists hundreds of thousands of clones; approximately 95% were seen once. As to this clone: Antigen unknown.

Naive CD8 populations comprised CD45RO-negative cells positively selected for CCR7, excluding terminally differentiated effector memory CD45RA+ cells. This TCR was sampled from a woman aged 25 to 39 in good health. The chain has TRBV5-4 and TRBJ2-7; D is uncertain. The sample was naive CD8+ T cells sorted from blood. The CDR3 reads CASSSRRATTYEQYF. In DNA form, the CDR3 reads TGTGCCAGCAGCTCTCGCCGGGCCACCACCTACGAGCAGTACTTC.